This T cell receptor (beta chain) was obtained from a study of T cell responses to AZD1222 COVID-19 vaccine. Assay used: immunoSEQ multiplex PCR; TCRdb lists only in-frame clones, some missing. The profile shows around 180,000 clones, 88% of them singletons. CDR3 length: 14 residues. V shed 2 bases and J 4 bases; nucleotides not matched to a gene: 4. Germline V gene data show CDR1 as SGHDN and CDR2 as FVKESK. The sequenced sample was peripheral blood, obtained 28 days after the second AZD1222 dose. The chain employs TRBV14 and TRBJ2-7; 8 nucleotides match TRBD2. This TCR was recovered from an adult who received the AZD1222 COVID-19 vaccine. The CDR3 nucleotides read TGTGCCAGCAGCCAAACGGGAGGGCAGTACGAGCAGTACTTC. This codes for CASSQTGGQYEQYF. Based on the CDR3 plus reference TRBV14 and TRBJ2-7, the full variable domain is EAGVTQFPSHSVIEKGQTVTLRCDPISGHDNLYWYRRVMGKEIKFLLHFVKESKQDESGMPNNRFLAERTGGTYSTLKVQPAELEDSGVYFCASSQTGGQYEQYFGPGTRLTVT.